This passage covers 30 T cell receptor beta chains from one sample sequenced in a study of cytomegalovirus exposure and HLA in healthy donors. The PCR contained 60 Vbeta and 13 Jbeta primers. Profiled with immunoSEQ multiplex PCR; TCRdb holds only in-frame clones, not every one. The sample lists some 190,000 clones; over 70% were seen once. The sequencing input was PBMCs. These receptors all come from a boy aged 2-9 years in good health and CMV-seronegative.

The gene calls are TRBV7-2 and TRBJ2-3, with D unresolved. This CDR3 is 12 amino acids long. The V gene's germline CDR1 is SGHTA and CDR2 FQGNSA. Trimming shortened V by 5 bases and J by 0 bases, and 3 bases separated the two germline ends. The CDR3: CASSPSTDTQYF. For the CDR3, the DNA is TGTGCCAGCAGCCCTAGCACAGATACGCAGTATTTT.

The rearrangement joins TRBV5-8 to TRBJ1-1; 8 bases are shared with TRBD1. CDR1 is SGHTS, CDR2 YDEGEE, per germline. CDR3 length: 12 amino acids. The V gene end was trimmed by 10 bases and the J gene end by 1 base; junction bases not matched to a gene: 3. CDR3 amino acids: CAEGQENTEAFF. The CDR3 nucleotides read TGTGCCGAGGGACAGGAGAACACTGAAGCTTTCTTT.

The chain is built from TRBV27 and TRBJ2-7; 16 bases map to TRBD2. This CDR3 region has 17 residues. Germline lookup yields CDR1 MNHEY and CDR2 SMNVEV (reference sequence). The ends lost 3 bases at V and 5 bases at J; junction bases unmatched: 7. CDR3 DNA: TGTGCCAGCAGTTTTTCCGGGACTAGCGGGAGGGCCGACGAGCAGTACTTC. It codes for CASSFSGTSGRADEQYF.

The chain joins TRBV4-3 to TRBJ2-7, with 12 bases that match TRBD2. V lost 2 bases, J lost 0 bases, and 11 bases stayed unmatched. This CDR3 comprises 19 residues. Germline V gene sequence: CDR1 LGHNA, CDR2 YSLEER. The CDR3 sequence: CASSQLALAGGHFSYEQYF. CDR3 DNA: TGCGCCAGCAGCCAACTCGCGCTAGCGGGAGGGCACTTCTCCTACGAGCAGTACTTC.

This chain links TRBV18 with TRBJ1-6, with TRBD1 matching over 8 bases. V dropped 6 bases and J dropped 8; count of bases not matched to a gene: 9. Looked up from germline, CDR1 is KGHSH and CDR2 is LQKENI. The CDR3 length is 15 residues. The CDR3 DNA follows: TGTGCCAGCTCCCTGGGACAGGCCAAAGATTCACCCCTCCACTTT. Encoded protein: CASSLGQAKDSPLHF.

This clone has more than one count but fewer than ten. The chain uses TRBV15 and TRBJ1-4, with 7 bases that match TRBD1. V was clipped by 1 base and J by 3 bases; unmatched bases: 2. Germline assignment: CDR1 LNHNV and CDR2 YYDKDF (reference sequence). The length of the CDR3 is 15 residues. The CDR3 protein is CATSRGDSPNEKLFF. The CDR3 DNA reads as TGTGCCACCAGCAGAGGGGACAGTCCTAATGAAAAACTGTTTTTT.

The CDR3 spells CSASIHNEQFF. The CDR3 coding sequence is TGCAGTGCTAGTATCCACAATGAGCAGTTCTTC. The rearrangement links TRBV20-1 to TRBJ2-1, with D uncertain. The CDR3 runs 11 residues. Deletions cut 3 bases from V and 5 bases from J, with 5 bases between. The V gene's germline CDR1 is DFQATT and CDR2 SNEGSKA (reference sequence).

This chain links TRBV7-2 with TRBJ2-6; a weak D match, TRBD2 (6 bases). V dropped 5 bases and J dropped 1 base, with 18 bases sitting between them. Looked up from germline, CDR1 is SGHTA and CDR2 is FQGNSA. CDR3 size: 18 residues. The CDR3 DNA reads TGTGCCAGCAGCAATAGCGGTGCTTGGGGTTCTGGGGCCAACGTCCTGACTTTC. This translates into CASSNSGAWGSGANVLTF.

V gene TRBV7-9 combines with J gene TRBJ2-7; maybe TRBD2 (6 bases). The V end lost 3 bases, the J end lost 3 bases, and 6 bases lay between the germline ends. The CDR3 totals 12 residues. Germline lookup yields CDR1 SEHNR and CDR2 FQNEAQ (reference sequence). CDR3 in amino acids: CASSFGSYEQYF. As DNA, the CDR3 is TGTGCCAGCAGCTTCGGGAGCTACGAGCAGTACTTC.

The chain joins TRBV19 to TRBJ1-2, with 7 nucleotides matching TRBD1. Germline V gene lookup returns CDR1 LNHDA and CDR2 SQIVND (reference sequence). J gave up 4 bases and V 6 bases, and 2 bases lay outside the gene matches. The CDR3 is 12 residues long. In DNA, the CDR3 is TGTGCCAGTAGCGGGACAGTCTATGGCTACACCTTC. This translates into CASSGTVYGYTF.

This chain joins TRBV15 and TRBJ1-5; 7 bases match TRBD1. CDR3 length equals 17 residues. Per the germline V gene, CDR1 is LNHNV and CDR2 is YYDKDF (reference sequence). J gave up 2 bases and V 0 bases, and 7 bases lay outside the gene matches. The CDR3, as DNA: TGTGCCACCAGCAGAGATCGGTCGGGGACAGGCAATCAGCCCCAGCATTTT. As protein: CATSRDRSGTGNQPQHF.

A few counts support this clone. V and J are TRBV28 and TRBJ1-2; tentatively, D is TRBD1 (5 bases). Germline CDR1 is MDHEN and CDR2 is SYDVKM. The CDR3 has 12 residues. Trimming removed 10 bases from V and 4 bases from J, with 13 bases in between. In DNA, the CDR3 is TGTGCCACCGGGACTCCTGGCTATGGCTACACCTTC. Its translation is CATGTPGYGYTF.

This chain joins TRBV7-2 and TRBJ1-1, with 9 bases aligning to TRBD1. Germline V CDR1 and CDR2: SGHTA, FQGNSA. This CDR3 is built from 14 residues. The V gene end was trimmed by 1 base and the J gene end by 5 bases; junction bases not matched to a gene: 2. CDR3 amino acids: CASSLDGTGTEAFF. CDR3 nucleotide sequence: TGTGCCAGCAGCTTAGACGGGACAGGGACTGAAGCTTTCTTT.

This clone was detected only once. This chain links TRBV2 with TRBJ2-7; D possibly corresponds to TRBD2 (5 bases). Trimming left V 6 bases short and J 5 bases short, with 11 bases between. Germline assignment: CDR1 SNHLY and CDR2 FYNNEI. CDR3 length: 12 amino acids. The CDR3 loop reads CASRLASNEQYF. The CDR3 nucleotides read TGTGCCAGCAGATTGGCTAGCAACGAGCAGTACTTC.

This clone was recorded only once. In DNA, the CDR3 is TGTGCCAGCAGCTTCGGGACAGTCGCTGAAGCTTTCTTT. This translates into CASSFGTVAEAFF. This chain uses TRBV7-2 with TRBJ1-1, with 7 bases fitting TRBD1. V was clipped by 3 bases and J by 6 bases; unmatched bases: 4. The CDR3 consists of 13 residues. Germline lookup yields CDR1 SGHTA and CDR2 FQGNSA.

The V gene is TRBV19, the J gene TRBJ1-2; 10 nucleotides align to TRBD1. V gave up 3 bases and J gave up 6 bases; unmatched junction bases: 7. Germline loops: CDR1 LNHDA, CDR2 SQIVND (reference sequence). The CDR3 spans 15 residues. CDR3 DNA sequence: TGTGCCAGTAGTATTTACCGGGACAGGGGAGATGGCTACACCTTC. Its protein product is CASSIYRDRGDGYTF.

The rearrangement uses TRBV6-6 and TRBJ2-3; D call uncertain. In germline, CDR1 is MNHNY, CDR2 SVGAGI (reference sequence). CDR3 length: 13 amino acids. The V gene lost 7 bases and the J gene lost 6 bases, with 14 bases spanning the gap. CDR3: CASKPPGGDTQYF. The CDR3 DNA reads TGTGCCAGCAAACCCCCAGGTGGGGATACGCAGTATTTT.

V is TRBV7-2 and J is TRBJ1-1; D unresolved. Trimming pared 7 bases from V and 1 base from J, leaving 13 bases between. Germline V lookup: CDR1 SGHTA, CDR2 FQGNSA. This CDR3 has 14 amino acids. CDR3 sequence (DNA): TGTGCCAGCACCCGGGAGATAGCGAACACTGAAGCTTTCTTT. The encoded protein is CASTREIANTEAFF.

The chain links TRBV5-4 to TRBJ2-2; TRBD1 matches 8 bases. V was pared by 4 bases and J by 3 bases, with 8 bases of the junction left unmatched. Germline V CDR1 and CDR2: SGHNT, YYREEE (reference sequence). CDR3 length equals 16 residues. The CDR3 DNA reads as TGTGCCAGCAGCGGTGGGGACAGGACCTACACCGGGGAGCTGTTTTTT. Protein sequence: CASSGGDRTYTGELFF.

The chain is built from TRBV4-2 and TRBJ2-2; possible D gene TRBD1, 5 bases. Germline values: CDR1 LGHNA, CDR2 YNFKEQ. V was cut by 0 bases and J by 1 base, with 9 bases left in between. CDR3 size: 16 residues. The CDR3 DNA reads TGTGCCAGCAGCCAAGATCCCCAGGGGAACACCGGGGAGCTGTTTTTT. This gives the protein CASSQDPQGNTGELFF.

The chain links TRBV4-3 to TRBJ2-1; D is undetermined. The CDR3 spans 14 residues. V was cut by 3 bases and J by 7 bases, with 13 bases left in between. Germline V gene sequence: CDR1 LGHNA, CDR2 YSLEER. CDR3 amino acids: CASSHQPAENEQFF. As DNA, the CDR3 is TGCGCCAGCAGCCACCAGCCCGCGGAAAATGAGCAGTTCTTC.

This sequence joins TRBV4-2 and TRBJ2-7; 8 bases are shared with TRBD2. Germline values: CDR1 LGHNA, CDR2 YNFKEQ. The V segment lost 4 bases and the J segment 2 bases; nucleotides outside the gene matches: 4. CDR3 length: 14 residues. The CDR3 DNA follows: TGTGCCAGCAGCCGGGTCGGGAGGGCCTACGAGCAGTACTTC. Protein sequence: CASSRVGRAYEQYF.

This clone was seen more than once but under ten times. The chain combines TRBV9 with TRBJ2-7; tentative D call: TRBD1 (6 bases). Germline CDR1 is SGDLS and CDR2 is YYNGEE. The V gene lost 4 bases and the J gene lost 3 bases, with 20 bases spanning the gap. The CDR3 covers 16 residues. The CDR3 here is CASSPHPQGANYEQYF. The CDR3 DNA follows: TGTGCCAGCAGCCCTCATCCACAGGGAGCAAACTACGAGCAGTACTTC.

The CDR3 protein is CASSRTPNTGELFF. DNA for the CDR3: TGTGCCAGCAGTCGGACTCCCAACACCGGGGAGCTGTTTTTT. The genes are TRBV6-1 and TRBJ2-2; TRBD2 is a possible D gene (5 bases). Germline CDR1 and CDR2: MNHNS and SASEGT. The V gene lost 5 bases and the J gene lost 2 bases, with 9 bases spanning the gap. The CDR3 is 14 residues long.

This clone occurred once. The rearrangement uses TRBV19 and TRBJ1-2; D uncertain. Germline assignment: CDR1 LNHDA and CDR2 SQIVND (reference sequence). V lost 2 bases, J lost 0 bases, and 7 bases lay in between. CDR3 length equals 14 residues. The CDR3 DNA reads as TGTGCCAGTAGTATATCGAGAGCTAACTATGGCTACACCTTC. Its protein is CASSISRANYGYTF.

This sequence joins TRBV5-1 and TRBJ1-1, with 7 bases that match TRBD1. CDR3 length: 15 residues. Germline V gene data show CDR1 as SGHRS and CDR2 as YFSETQ. V was pared by 0 bases and J by 5 bases, with 7 bases of the junction left unmatched. The CDR3 protein is CASSLEQGRGTEAFF. CDR3 nucleotides: TGCGCCAGCAGCTTGGAACAGGGGCGCGGGACTGAAGCTTTCTTT.

The J gene is TRBJ2-6, the V gene TRBV14; the D is unclear. The V gene lost 0 bases and the J gene lost 4 bases, with 13 bases spanning the gap. The CDR3 loop spans 17 amino acids. CDR1 is SGHDN and CDR2 is FVKESK in the germline V gene. CDR3: CASSQETRPGGANVLTF. The CDR3 DNA reads TGTGCCAGCAGCCAAGAGACCAGGCCTGGGGGGGCCAACGTCCTGACTTTC.

The chain carries TRBV10-1 and TRBJ1-1, with TRBD1 matching 7 bases. The germline V gene encodes CDR1 WNHNN and CDR2 SYGVQD (reference sequence). V lost 4 bases and J lost 0; bases outside the gene matches: 14. The CDR3 runs to 18 residues. The CDR3 nucleotides read TGCGCCAGCAGTGCCCCTTTGACAGGGCCGAATGTGAACACTGAAGCTTTCTTT. Its protein product is CASSAPLTGPNVNTEAFF.

V and J are TRBV5-8 and TRBJ2-7, with D uncertain. The CDR3 is 13 residues long. Germline V gene data show CDR1 as SGHTS and CDR2 as YDEGEE. The V end was cut by 2 bases, the J end by 2 bases, with 8 bases between. The CDR3 is CASSFSRTYEQYF. DNA for the CDR3: TGTGCCAGCAGCTTTTCCAGAACCTACGAGCAGTACTTC.

The sample holds a few counts of this clone. The J gene is TRBJ2-1, the V gene TRBV11-1, with TRBD2 identical over 7 bases. The CDR3 totals 14 residues. Per germline, CDR1 SGHAT and CDR2 FQDESV (reference sequence). J gave up 4 bases and V 3 bases, and 3 bases lay outside the gene matches. The CDR3 protein is CASSLTSFYNEQFF. The CDR3, as DNA: TGTGCCAGCAGCTTGACTAGCTTTTACAATGAGCAGTTCTTC.